The rows below give T cell receptor beta chains drawn from one sample of a study of shared clonotypes between healthy human individuals. Profiled with immunoSEQ multiplex PCR; TCRdb holds only in-frame clones, not every one. The sample lists some 980,000 clones, around 80% occurring once. The sequenced material came from memory CD4+ T cells sorted from blood. All receptors come from a young man in good health. Both conserved end residues are part of each CDR3. A D gene is named only where the DNA matches it firmly.

TRBD2 TRBJ2-3 TRBV7-3 CASSSSGGTDTQYF
TRBD2 TRBJ2-7 TRBV5-1 CASSPREGNYEQYF
- TRBJ2-2 TRBV13 CASSSRGKVNTGELFF
TRBD1 TRBJ2-7 TRBV10-3 CAISRTPGQGTYEQYF
- TRBJ1-1 TRBV7-8 CASKLREMNTEAFF
TRBD2 TRBJ2-7 TRBV5-1 CASSLGASGISEQYF
- TRBJ2-7 TRBV9 CASSVGAGYAYEQYF
- TRBJ2-6 TRBV5-4 CASSPGVGGANVLTF
- TRBJ1-1 TRBV7-6 CASSSDRDNTEAFF
TRBD1 TRBJ1-5 TRBV5-1 CASSLGQGGEPQHF
TRBD1 TRBJ2-6 TRBV28 CASRQGNSGANVLTF
- TRBJ1-2 TRBV6-1 CASSERGIGYGYTF
TRBD2 TRBJ2-3 TRBV2 CASSTAGGSDTQYF
- TRBJ2-7 TRBV5-1 CASSLFGEGAHEQYF
- TRBJ2-3 TRBV6-1 CASSELSGLRDTQYF
- TRBJ2-7 TRBV25-1 CASRAAGSSYEQYF
TRBD1 TRBJ1-6 TRBV27 CASRTGEAYNSPLHF
TRBD1 TRBJ1-6 TRBV7-9 CASSLGQGKSPLHF
- TRBJ2-7 TRBV27 CASSSAELHTYEQYF
TRBD1 TRBJ1-2 TRBV19 CASSKETGGNGYTF
- TRBJ2-7 TRBV30 CAWSSRLEQYF
- TRBJ1-1 TRBV30 CAWSGTSEAFF